Following are 31 T cell receptor beta chains from one sample sequenced in a study of identical twins' blood T cells (dated by TCRdb to 2013 to 2014). Library generation was performed with 5' RACE. Sequencing took place on an Illumina Genome Analyzer IIx. TCRdb reprocessing: public reads trimmed at Q25 with fastp, clones called with MiXCR, in-frame beta chains kept. Each entry is one CDR3 protein sequence, shown with its most common DNA and genes. The sample table shows around 380,000 distinct CDR3 sequences, and roughly 30% are seen once. The top ten clonotypes cover roughly 5.5% of the sample. The sequenced material came from PBMCs. All receptors come from a woman between 18 and 55 years old in good health.

The chain has TRBV3-1 and TRBJ2-2, with TRBD2 matching over 11 bases. CDR3 size: 16 residues. The germline gives CDR1 LGHDT, CDR2 YNNKEL (reference sequence). V was pared by 2 bases and J by 4 bases, with 3 bases of the junction left unmatched. The chain's CDR3 is CASSQRLAGFTGELFF. The DNA for the CDR3 is TGTGCCAGCAGCCAACGACTAGCGGGGTTCACCGGGGAGCTGTTTTTT.

The V gene is TRBV9, the J gene TRBJ1-2; 7 nucleotides align to TRBD1. CDR3 length equals 17 residues. From germline, CDR1 is SGDLS and CDR2 YYNGEE. The trim removed 0 bases at V and 0 bases at J, leaving 8 bases unmatched. The CDR3 nucleotides are TGTGCCAGCAGCGTAGGAACAGGGGAGATGGCTAACTATGGCTACACCTTC. This encodes CASSVGTGEMANYGYTF.

This clonotype has more than one count but fewer than ten. J is TRBJ1-1 and V is TRBV19; the D gene is possibly TRBD1 (6 bases). The CDR3 runs 14 residues. Germline V gene sequence: CDR1 LNHDA, CDR2 SQIVND (reference sequence). The V end was cut by 3 bases, the J end by 10 bases, with 18 bases between. The CDR3 region is CASSMGWDTGGAFF. The CDR3 nucleotides are TGTGCCAGTAGTATGGGATGGGACACCGGGGGAGCTTTCTTT. The full variable domain, in which reference TRBV19 and TRBJ1-1 provide the parts outside the CDR3, is DGGITQSPKYLFRKEGQNVTLSCEQNLNHDAMYWYRQDPGQGLRLIYYSQIVNDFQKGDIAEGYSVSREKKESFPLTVTSAQKNPTAFYLCASSMGWDTGGAFFGQGTRLTVV.

With respect to this clonotype: An end of the junction differs from the germline gene, which may be a read error. The CDR3, as DNA: TGTGCCAGCAGTTCTCTGGGGGAAGGTTCACCCCCCCACTTT. It yields the protein CASSSLGEGSPPHF. The genes are TRBV2 and TRBJ1-6; possible D gene TRBD1, 5 bases. The CDR3 spans 14 residues. The germline V gene encodes CDR1 SNHLY and CDR2 FYNNEI. Drawing the rest from reference TRBV2 and TRBJ1-6, the complete variable domain is EPEVTQTPSHQVTQMGQEVILRCVPISNHLYFYWYRQILGQKVEFLVSFYNNEISEKSEIFDDQFSVERPDGSNFTLKIRSTKLEDSAMYFCASSSLGEGSPPHFGNGTRLTVT.

The V gene is TRBV4-3, the J gene TRBJ1-2; D may be TRBD1 (6 bases). The length of the CDR3 is 13 residues. V lost 0 bases and J lost 7, with 9 bases in between. Germline-derived CDR1 and CDR2 are LGHNA and YSLEER. CDR3 sequence: CASSQECRGGYTF. CDR3 DNA: TGCGCCAGCAGCCAAGAGTGCAGGGGTGGCTACACCTTC.

This clonotype was picked up many times. This chain links TRBV9 with TRBJ2-3, with D perhaps assigned TRBD1 or TRBD2 (6 bases each). The ends were cut back, 4 bases at V and 6 bases at J, with 18 bases in the middle. Per the germline V gene, CDR1 is SGDLS and CDR2 is YYNGEE. The CDR3 sequence is 15 residues long. The CDR3 bases are TGTGCCAGCAGCCCACACACTCAGGGGAGGGATACGCAGTATTTT. The encoded protein is CASSPHTQGRDTQYF.

This clonotype was counted at least ten times. The chain joins TRBV3-1 to TRBJ2-4; D is unclear. CDR3 length equals 16 residues. Trimming took 1 base from V and 0 from J, leaving 10 bases between them. CDR1 LGHDT and CDR2 YNNKEL come from the germline V gene (reference sequence). DNA for the CDR3: TGTGCCAGCAGCCAAGGGGATCTTCTAGCCAAAAACATTCAGTACTTC. As protein: CASSQGDLLAKNIQYF.

The V and J genes are TRBV29-1 and TRBJ2-7, with 9 nucleotides matching TRBD1. Germline CDR1 and CDR2: SQVTM and ANQGSEA. This CDR3 spans 12 amino acids. Trimming at V came to 5 bases and at J to 6 bases, leaving 5 bases not matched to a gene. The CDR3: CSVPGTGPEQYF. The CDR3 nucleotides are TGCAGCGTTCCCGGGACAGGGCCCGAGCAGTACTTC.

This clonotype has just a few counts. This chain uses TRBV7-2 with TRBJ1-1; TRBD1 matches 10 bases. V lost 8 bases and J lost 0; bases outside the gene matches: 9. Germline V gene sequence: CDR1 SGHTA, CDR2 FQGNSA. The CDR3 sequence is 16 residues long. The CDR3 is CASGRDRGALNTEAFF. In DNA, the CDR3 is TGTGCCAGCGGACGGGACAGGGGAGCCCTGAACACTGAAGCTTTCTTT.

The chain carries TRBV27 and TRBJ1-1; D gene ambiguous. Germline assignment: CDR1 MNHEY and CDR2 SMNVEV (reference sequence). CDR3 length: 11 amino acids. Trimming cost V 8 bases and J 7 bases, with 11 bases left between them. CDR3 DNA sequence: TGTGCCAGCCCTTCGGGGAGTGAAGCTTTCTTT. Its translation is CASPSGSEAFF.

This clonotype was counted a few times. The chain couples TRBV20-1 to TRBJ2-3, with a tentative D call TRBD2 (5 bases). The CDR3 is 11 residues long. From germline, CDR1 is DFQATT and CDR2 SNEGSKA (reference sequence). Trimming shortened V by 3 bases and J by 8 bases, and 9 bases separated the two germline ends. CDR3 residues: CSASGGGTQYF. CDR3 bases: TGCAGTGCTAGCGGCGGAGGTACGCAGTATTTT.

This clonotype was found a few times. The chain recombines TRBV29-1 with TRBJ1-2, with D unresolved. CDR1 is SQVTM and CDR2 is ANQGSEA in the germline V gene. There are 13 residues in the CDR3. V lost 0 bases to trimming and J lost 4 bases, with 9 bases between them. This chain's CDR3 is CSVEDVRIYGYTF. The DNA for the CDR3 is TGCAGCGTTGAAGACGTTCGAATCTATGGCTACACCTTC.

The genes are TRBV29-1 and TRBJ1-2; the match to TRBD1 covers 7 bases. CDR1 and CDR2 (germline): SQVTM, ANQGSEA. The CDR3 sequence is 14 residues long. Unmatched junction bases numbered 13, after V lost 4 bases and J lost 8 bases. This CDR3 is CSVVPDRAYLGYTF. In DNA, the CDR3 is TGCAGCGTTGTACCCGACAGGGCCTATCTAGGCTACACCTTC.

This clonotype was counted a single time. This chain uses TRBV5-6 with TRBJ1-1, with D possibly TRBD1 on 6 matching bases. Germline-derived CDR1 and CDR2 are SGHDT and YYEEEE. The CDR3 has 12 residues. Trimming removed 4 bases from V and 11 bases from J, with 15 bases in between. The CDR3 nucleotides read TGTGCCAGCAGCGACACCAGGGGATCGGCTTTCTTT. Its translation: CASSDTRGSAFF.

This clonotype was found a few times. This sequence joins TRBV14 and TRBJ2-7, with D possibly matching TRBD1 (5 bases). CDR1 and CDR2 from the germline V gene are SGHDN and FVKESK. With 0 bases removed from V and 0 bases from J, the gap between germline ends came to 9 bases. The CDR3 sequence is 15 residues long. The CDR3 DNA sequence: TGTGCCAGCAGCCAAGAAGGGGTTAGCTCCTACGAGCAGTACTTC. It encodes CASSQEGVSSYEQYF.

This chain connects TRBV7-9 to TRBJ2-5; 10 bases are a match to TRBD1. Germline CDR1 and CDR2: SEHNR and FQNEAQ (reference sequence). With 4 bases clipped from V and 2 bases from J, the junction kept 4 bases outside the gene matches. This CDR3 region has 15 residues. CDR3 protein: CASSSRDRGQETQYF. The CDR3 DNA sequence: TGTGCCAGCAGCTCCCGGGACAGGGGTCAAGAGACCCAGTACTTC.

The rearrangement uses TRBV5-1 and TRBJ1-5; D possibly corresponds to TRBD1 (6 bases). Germline V gene sequence: CDR1 SGHRS, CDR2 YFSETQ. V was clipped by 0 bases and J by 7 bases, with 14 bases between them. The CDR3 runs to 15 residues. The DNA of the CDR3 is TGCGCCAGCAGCTTGGTTGCAGGGGTTAACCAGCCCCAGCATTTT. Translating gives CASSLVAGVNQPQHF.

Concerning this clonotype itself: The germline gene is not matched at one end of the junction; a read error may be the cause. This chain links TRBV6-1 with TRBJ1-4, with 11 bases lining up with TRBD1. The CDR3 contains 13 residues. The germline CDR1 and CDR2 sequences are MNHNS and SASEGT. In DNA, the CDR3 is TGCGCCACGCGGACAGGGGGCGGAGGAAAACTGTTTTTT. As protein: CATRTGGGGKLFF.

The table lists this clonotype with a few counts. This chain joins TRBV21-1 and TRBJ1-1. TRBV21-1 represents a pseudogene. This CDR3 is built from 13 residues. CDR3 nucleotide sequence: TGTGCCAGCAGCAAACCCAGGTACACTGAAGCTTTCTTT. This sequence encodes CASSKPRYTEAFF.

The rearrangement links TRBV2 to TRBJ2-2, with unresolved D. This CDR3 region has 15 residues. Trimming pared 3 bases from V and 2 bases from J, leaving 10 bases between. Looked up from germline, CDR1 is SNHLY and CDR2 is FYNNEI. CDR3: CASSETRGNTGELFF. In DNA, the CDR3 is TGTGCCAGCAGTGAGACAAGAGGAAACACCGGGGAGCTGTTTTTT.

The chain is built from TRBV11-2 and TRBJ2-2; no clear D gene. Germline assignment: CDR1 SGHAT and CDR2 FQNNGV. The CDR3 is made up of 14 amino acids. V shed 4 bases and J shed 2 bases, with 8 bases lying between them. The CDR3 loop is CASSSIGNTGELFF. CDR3 DNA: TGTGCCAGCAGCTCAATCGGTAACACCGGGGAGCTGTTTTTT.

Regarding this clonotype: Germline and junction disagree at one end, which may indicate a read error. The chain joins TRBV5-5 to TRBJ2-1, with D possibly being TRBD2 (6 bases). Germline assignment: CDR1 SGHKS and CDR2 YYEKEE (reference sequence). This CDR3 comprises 12 residues. The CDR3 here is CASSLDVGTPTF. The CDR3 DNA is TGTGCCAGCAGCTTGGATGTAGGGACTCCAACCTTC.

V gene TRBV5-1 combines with J gene TRBJ1-3; possibly TRBD1 for D (5 bases). V was cut by 6 bases and J by 4 bases, with 14 bases left in between. The CDR3 loop spans 14 amino acids. Germline V lookup: CDR1 SGHRS, CDR2 YFSETQ. The CDR3 loop is CASKLAGLGNTIYF. Written as DNA, the CDR3 is TGCGCCAGCAAGTTGGCAGGGCTCGGAAACACCATATATTTT.

Only a few counts were recorded for this clonotype. J is TRBJ2-2 and V is TRBV7-9; maybe TRBD2 (5 bases). The V end was cut by 7 bases, the J end by 7 bases, with 22 bases between. This CDR3 has 16 amino acids. The germline V gene encodes CDR1 SEHNR and CDR2 FQNEAQ (reference sequence). CDR3 amino acids: CASTHSGGGSGGELFF. The CDR3 nucleotides read TGTGCCAGCACCCACAGCGGAGGAGGTAGTGGCGGGGAGCTGTTTTTT.

The chain couples TRBV28 to TRBJ1-5, with D unresolved. Germline CDR1 MDHEN, CDR2 SYDVKM. Trimming cost V 3 bases and J 9 bases, with 12 bases left between them. This CDR3 is 13 amino acids long. The CDR3 reads CASSLAGGGPQHF. DNA of the CDR3: TGTGCCAGCAGTTTGGCAGGCGGAGGGCCCCAGCATTTT.

This clonotype appeared a few times. The chain combines TRBV5-1 with TRBJ2-2; D perhaps matches TRBD1 (6 bases). V lost 5 bases to trimming and J lost 2 bases, with 19 bases between them. The CDR3 consists of 17 residues. Germline CDR1 is SGHRS and CDR2 is YFSETQ. The CDR3 sequence: CASSVGRGHPNTGELFF. The CDR3 nucleotides are TGCGCCAGCAGTGTGGGCCGGGGACACCCCAACACCGGGGAGCTGTTTTTT.

The chain is built from TRBV3-1 and TRBJ2-1, with D perhaps matching TRBD1 (5 bases). CDR1 and CDR2 (germline): LGHDT, YNNKEL (reference sequence). The CDR3 spans 13 residues. V lost 3 bases to trimming and J lost 9 bases, with 12 bases between them. Written as DNA, the CDR3 is TGTGCCAGCAGCCATGTAAGGACACCTGAGCAGTTCTTC. It specifies CASSHVRTPEQFF.

As concerns this clonotype: The germline gene is not matched at one end of the junction; a read error may be the cause. The chain carries TRBV12-3 or TRBV12-4 and TRBJ2-3; no clear D. The CDR3 is made up of 18 amino acids. The CDR3 loop is CASSSRSRLSIFTDTQDF. The CDR3 DNA reads TGTGCCAGCAGTAGTCGTTCTAGGCTGAGTATCTTCACAGATACGCAGGATTTT.

About this clonotype itself: The germline gene is not matched at one end of the junction; a read error may be the cause. The V and J genes are TRBV11-2 and TRBJ1-3; D gene uncertain. CDR3 length equals 13 residues. Looked up from germline, CDR1 is SGHAT and CDR2 is FQNNGV. In DNA, the CDR3 is TGTGTCAGCAGCTTAGCGGCGGGGAACACCATATATTTT. It specifies CVSSLAAGNTIYF.

V usage is TRBV25-1 and J usage is TRBJ1-1; D gene uncertain. V gave up 0 bases and J gave up 7 bases, with 9 bases separating them. The CDR3 sequence is 13 residues long. Germline assignment: CDR1 MGHDK and CDR2 SYGVNS. The CDR3 nucleotides are TGTGCCAGCAGTGAATATGGGCAGTATGAAGCTTTCTTT. Residues: CASSEYGQYEAFF.

In this sample, this clonotype turned up a few times. The rearrangement joins TRBV7-6 to TRBJ2-1; possible D gene TRBD2, 5 bases. The CDR3 extends over 18 amino acids. V was pared by 5 bases and J by 0 bases, with 20 bases between. In germline, CDR1 is SGHVS, CDR2 FNYEAQ. DNA for the CDR3: TGTGCCAGCAGCGCCCGGGATTCCTTCCTAAGCTCCTACAATGAGCAGTTCTTC. Translated, it gives CASSARDSFLSSYNEQFF. The variable domain in full, completed from reference TRBV7-6 and TRBJ2-1, reads GAGVSQSPRYKVTKRGQDVALRCDPISGHVSLYWYRQALGQGPEFLTYFNYEAQQDKSGLPNDRFSAERPEGSISTLTIQRTEQRDSAMYRCASSARDSFLSSYNEQFFGPGTRLTVL.